One and the same sample provided the 18 T cell receptor beta chains below, sequenced in a study of T cell repertoires in cytomegalovirus infection. Using its own MiXCR run on the reads, TCRdb lists one record per CDR3 protein. The sample carries 630,000 or so distinct CDR3 sequences, 24% recorded once. The sequencing input was CD8+ T cells from PBMCs. These receptors all stem from a human donor in good health (CMV status not recorded). Some clones in this sample may be carry-over from other donors' samples.

V gene TRBV20-1 combines with J gene TRBJ1-1; 8 positions match TRBD1. The CDR3 length is 14 residues. The trim removed 6 bases at V and 2 bases at J, leaving 8 bases unmatched. CDR1 and CDR2 (germline): DFQATT, SNEGSKA (reference sequence). CDR3 sequence: CSATEQGDNTEAFF. The CDR3 nucleotides are TGCAGTGCAACCGAACAGGGGGACAACACTGAAGCTTTCTTT.

This clonotype was counted many times. This chain joins TRBV7-8 and TRBJ2-3; unclear D gene. From germline, CDR1 is SGHVS and CDR2 FQNEAQ. The CDR3 is 15 amino acids. Trimming pared 4 bases from V and 5 bases from J, leaving 16 bases between. The CDR3 DNA reads TGTGCCAGCAGCTCCTTCGGACCTAGAGGAGATACGCAGTATTTT. It specifies CASSSFGPRGDTQYF.

A single count supports this clonotype. The chain joins TRBV25-1 to TRBJ2-3; D is unresolved. Trimming shortened V by 11 bases and J by 3 bases, and 18 bases separated the two germline ends. The CDR3 sequence is 14 residues long. Germline assignment: CDR1 MGHDK and CDR2 SYGVNS. CDR3 residues: CAHSGDVGTDTQYF. CDR3 bases: TGTGCCCACAGTGGAGACGTGGGGACAGATACGCAGTATTTT.

The chain has TRBV6-2 or TRBV6-3 and TRBJ1-1; perhaps TRBD1 as D (6 bases). The length of the CDR3 is 16 residues. In germline, CDR1 is MNHEY, CDR2 SVGEGT. Trimming stripped 2 bases from V and 0 bases from J, with 13 bases between. CDR3 nucleotide sequence: TGTGCCAGCAGTTACACCGGGGGCGCGATGAACACTGAAGCTTTCTTT. It translates to CASSYTGGAMNTEAFF.

This clonotype came up a few times. J is TRBJ2-5 and V is TRBV6-2 or TRBV6-3; D is ambiguous. The CDR3 extends over 13 amino acids. The germline gives CDR1 MNHEY, CDR2 SVGEGT. Deletions cut 6 bases from V and 5 bases from J, with 13 bases between. This CDR3 reads CASSLGPRETQYF. The CDR3 region has the DNA TGTGCCAGCAGCCTCGGACCTCGGGAGACCCAGTACTTC.

This clonotype was found once. This chain connects TRBV11-2 to TRBJ2-1; 9 bases align to TRBD2. Germline-derived CDR1 and CDR2 are SGHAT and FQNNGV. V lost 5 bases to trimming and J lost 4 bases; unmatched junction nucleotides: 6. CDR3 length equals 15 residues. For the CDR3, the DNA is TGTGCCAGCAGCCCCGTGCGGGGGGGTTACAATGAGCAGTTCTTC. Protein: CASSPVRGGYNEQFF.

This chain connects TRBV25-1 to TRBJ1-5; weak D call: TRBD1 (5 bases). CDR1 and CDR2 from the germline V gene are MGHDK and SYGVNS. The CDR3 is 12 residues long. V was pared by 2 bases and J by 6 bases, with 5 bases between. CDR3 sequence: CASSETGQPQHF. The DNA of the CDR3 is TGTGCCAGCAGTGAAACAGGTCAGCCCCAGCATTTT.

This clonotype appeared a few times. The gene calls are TRBV20-1 and TRBJ1-2, with no clear D. Germline assignment: CDR1 DFQATT and CDR2 SNEGSKA (reference sequence). The CDR3 has 15 residues. V lost 5 bases and J 4 bases, leaving 20 bases between the germline ends. This CDR3 is CSASVTTITSYGYTF. The CDR3 DNA sequence: TGCAGTGCTTCCGTTACAACGATAACCTCCTATGGCTACACCTTC.

CDR3 residues: CSARDLRDPRQPQHF. CDR3 nucleotides: TGCAGTGCTAGAGATCTCAGGGACCCGCGTCAGCCCCAGCATTTT. V gene TRBV20-1 combines with J gene TRBJ1-5, with TRBD1 as a possible D gene (5 bases). V shed 0 bases and J shed 6 bases, with 15 bases lying between them. CDR1 and CDR2 from the germline V gene are DFQATT and SNEGSKA (reference sequence). This CDR3 comprises 15 residues.

In this sample, this clonotype turned up a few times. For the CDR3, the DNA is TGTGCCAGCAGCTTCCGACTAGCGGAAACAGATACGCAGTATTTT. Translating it yields CASSFRLAETDTQYF. The chain recombines TRBV5-6 with TRBJ2-3; 9 nucleotides match TRBD2. This CDR3 comprises 15 residues. From germline, CDR1 is SGHDT and CDR2 YYEEEE. V was clipped by 2 bases and J by 3 bases; unmatched bases: 4. The full variable domain, in which reference TRBV5-6 and TRBJ2-3 provide the parts outside the CDR3, is DAGVTQSPTHLIKTRGQQVTLRCSPKSGHDTVSWYQQALGQGPQFIFQYYEEEERQRGNFPDRFSGHQFPNYSSELNVNALLLGDSALYLCASSFRLAETDTQYFGPGTRLTVL.

The chain uses TRBV5-1 and TRBJ2-7; the D is unclear. The CDR3 contains 16 residues. Germline values: CDR1 SGHRS, CDR2 YFSETQ. The germline V and J ends were trimmed by 0 bases and 0 bases, with 13 bases remaining between them. CDR3 sequence reads: CASSLEGPESSYEQYV. The CDR3 DNA sequence: TGCGCCAGCAGCTTGGAAGGGCCCGAGAGCTCCTACGAGCAGTACGTC.

There are a few counts of this clonotype. The chain is built from TRBV24-1 and TRBJ2-2, with D perhaps TRBD1 (6 bases). There are 17 residues in the CDR3. Germline V gene sequence: CDR1 KGHDR, CDR2 SFDVKD. Trimming took 1 base from V and 0 from J, leaving 11 bases between them. This CDR3 is CATSDFWTDANTGELFF. The CDR3 nucleotides read TGTGCCACCAGTGATTTCTGGACAGACGCGAACACCGGGGAGCTGTTTTTT.

This rearrangement joins TRBV4-2 to TRBJ2-7; 11 positions agree with TRBD2. Germline V lookup: CDR1 LGHNA, CDR2 YNFKEQ. CDR3 length: 15 amino acids. Trimming at V came to 5 bases and at J to 4 bases, leaving 7 bases not matched to a gene. CDR3 sequence reads: CASSESTSGAYEQYF. DNA of the CDR3: TGTGCCAGCAGCGAATCGACTAGCGGGGCTTACGAGCAGTACTTC.

The table lists this clonotype with a few counts. The V gene is TRBV4-2, the J gene TRBJ2-1; D perhaps matches TRBD2 (6 bases). Trimming stripped 4 bases from V and 4 bases from J, with 17 bases between. The CDR3 contains 16 residues. CDR1 and CDR2 (germline): LGHNA, YNFKEQ. Written as DNA, the CDR3 is TGTGCCAGCAGCCTCATAGCGGTTCTTGAATACAATGAGCAGTTCTTC. Residues: CASSLIAVLEYNEQFF.

This clonotype was counted only a few times. In DNA, the CDR3 is TGTGCCAGCAGTTACTCCCGGAGGGCTAACTATGGCTACACCTTC. This codes for CASSYSRRANYGYTF. This sequence joins TRBV6-5 and TRBJ1-2; D gene ambiguous. This CDR3 contains 15 residues. In germline, CDR1 is MNHEY, CDR2 SVGAGI. V shed 0 bases and J shed 0 bases, with 8 bases lying between them.

This clonotype appeared a few times. The chain has TRBV25-1 and TRBJ1-1; 9 positions agree with TRBD1. Germline loops: CDR1 MGHDK, CDR2 SYGVNS. The CDR3 covers 18 residues. Germline trimming cut 0 bases from V and 7 bases from J; bases unmatched to any gene: 15. CDR3 in DNA: TGTGCCAGCAGTGAATATTTTTCGGACAGGGGAGGCAAGAATGAAGCTTTCTTT. Its protein is CASSEYFSDRGGKNEAFF.

The rearrangement joins TRBV12-3 or TRBV12-4 to TRBJ1-2; the D gene is possibly TRBD1 (5 bases). The CDR3 spans 12 residues. Trimming stripped 7 bases from V and 4 bases from J, with 10 bases between. In DNA, the CDR3 is TGTGCCAGCACCTCCGGGACCTATGGCTACACCTTC. This encodes CASTSGTYGYTF.

This clonotype was seen at least ten times. The V and J genes are TRBV7-9 and TRBJ1-5; TRBD1 matches at 10 bases. This CDR3 spans 16 amino acids. V was pared by 5 bases and J by 5 bases, with 9 bases of the junction left unmatched. Germline CDR1 SEHNR, CDR2 FQNEAQ (reference sequence). The CDR3 region is CASSDGTGDLDQPQHF. CDR3 DNA sequence: TGTGCCAGCAGCGACGGGACAGGGGATCTGGATCAGCCCCAGCATTTT.